These 29 T cell receptor beta chains were sequenced from one sample in a study of shared clonotypes between healthy human individuals. Using immunoSEQ multiplex PCR, the repertoire was profiled, and TCRdb retains in-frame clones only, with some absent. Of some 2,500,000 clones in the sample, less than 95% are singletons; the top ten hold 0.3% to 0.45%. The sequenced material came from naive CD4+ T cells from PBMCs. Subset described: CD45RA+ positively selected. These receptors all stem from a man younger than 35 in good health. Some clones in this sample may be carry-over from other donors' samples.

Comment on this clone: Different DNA sequences within this sample yield the same CDR3. The V gene is TRBV6-1, the J gene TRBJ1-2; the D gene is possibly TRBD1 (5 bases). The CDR3 loop spans 15 amino acids. With 1 base removed from V and 9 bases from J, the gap between germline ends came to 18 bases. Germline assignment: CDR1 MNHNS and CDR2 SASEGT. The chain's CDR3 is CASSEDVGTPGRYTF. The CDR3 DNA sequence: TGTGCCAGCAGTGAAGACGTGGGGACGCCCGGGCGCTACACCTTC.

As concerns this clone: This sample also contains other DNA sequences that code for the same CDR3. The chain carries TRBV4-2 and TRBJ1-2; no firm D call. Trimming took off 3 bases at V and 2 bases at J, with 4 bases between the two ends. The CDR3 contains 12 residues. Per germline, CDR1 LGHNA and CDR2 YNFKEQ. As DNA, the CDR3 is TGTGCCAGCAGCCAGTCCAACTATGGCTACACCTTC. This translates into CASSQSNYGYTF.

The chain carries TRBV10-3 and TRBJ1-1; perhaps TRBD1 as D (5 bases). V lost 2 bases, J lost 5 bases, and 12 bases lay in between. The V gene's germline CDR1 is ENHRY and CDR2 SYGVKD. This CDR3 contains 14 residues. The CDR3 sequence: CAISERAGQTEAFF. In DNA, the CDR3 is TGTGCCATCAGTGAGCGGGCAGGGCAGACTGAAGCTTTCTTT.

Notes on this clone: Other nucleotide sequences in the sample specify the same CDR3. The chain has TRBV6-1 and TRBJ2-5; D is perhaps TRBD1 (6 bases). Germline values: CDR1 MNHNS, CDR2 SASEGT. This CDR3 contains 14 residues. V shed 0 bases and J shed 4 bases, with 9 bases lying between them. The CDR3 reads CASSEATGRETQYF. In DNA form, the CDR3 reads TGTGCCAGCAGTGAAGCAACAGGGAGAGAGACCCAGTACTTC.

The V call is TRBV27, the J call TRBJ2-2; 13 nucleotides agree with TRBD2. J gave up 9 bases and V 4 bases, and 8 bases lay outside the gene matches. CDR1 MNHEY and CDR2 SMNVEV come from the germline V gene (reference sequence). The CDR3 contains 16 residues. In nucleotides, the CDR3 is TGTGCCAGCAGTTCAATACTAGCGGGAGGGCCCCGGGAGCTGTTTTTT. Its translation is CASSSILAGGPRELFF.

This rearrangement joins TRBV6-5 to TRBJ1-5; D remains unclear. Trimming took 5 bases from V and 3 from J, leaving 8 bases between them. Germline V gene data show CDR1 as MNHEY and CDR2 as SVGAGI. The CDR3 covers 13 residues. For the CDR3, the DNA is TGTGCCAGCAGTCGTACTACCAATCAGCCCCAGCATTTT. It translates to CASSRTTNQPQHF.

The chain has TRBV6-1 and TRBJ1-1; weak D call: TRBD1 (6 bases). Trimming pared 5 bases from V and 7 bases from J, leaving 14 bases between. The CDR3 has 13 residues. Germline V CDR1 and CDR2: MNHNS, SASEGT. The CDR3 loop is CASSWTARGEAFF. The CDR3 DNA sequence: TGTGCCAGCAGTTGGACAGCCCGGGGTGAAGCTTTCTTT.

On this clone itself: The sample carries other DNA sequences with the same CDR3. The chain joins TRBV10-3 to TRBJ1-1; D unresolved. V was shortened by 2 bases and J by 4 bases, with 5 bases between the two germline ends. Germline-derived CDR1 and CDR2 are ENHRY and SYGVKD. The CDR3 sequence is 12 residues long. The CDR3 DNA sequence: TGTGCCATCAGTGAGGGCAGCACTGAAGCTTTCTTT. Its translation: CAISEGSTEAFF.

The chain uses TRBV20-1 and TRBJ1-1; D ambiguous. Germline CDR1 reads DFQATT; CDR2 reads SNEGSKA (reference sequence). This CDR3 is 10 amino acids long. Trimming took off 5 bases at V and 6 bases at J, with 7 bases between the two ends. This CDR3 reads CSALLAEAFF. CDR3 bases: TGCAGTGCTTTGTTAGCTGAAGCTTTCTTT.

This clone was detected once. V is TRBV28 and J is TRBJ2-4, with D unresolved. Germline V lookup: CDR1 MDHEN, CDR2 SYDVKM. This CDR3 has 15 residues. V was trimmed by 4 bases and J by 6 bases, leaving 16 bases between them. Here the CDR3 reads CASSSAGYRRNIQYF. The CDR3 bases are TGTGCCAGCAGTTCCGCCGGGTATAGGAGAAACATTCAGTACTTC. The full variable domain, completed using reference TRBV28 and TRBJ2-4, is DVKVTQSSRYLVKRTGEKVFLECVQDMDHENMFWYRQDPGLGLRLIYFSYDVKMKEKGDIPEGYSVSREKKERFSLILESASTNQTSMYLCASSSAGYRRNIQYFGAGTRLSVL.

The chain combines TRBV2 with TRBJ2-3, with no clear D. Trimming stripped 4 bases from V and 5 bases from J, with 13 bases between. Germline CDR1 and CDR2: SNHLY and FYNNEI. CDR3 length equals 14 residues. The CDR3 spells CASSAYQSGDTQYF. The CDR3 DNA follows: TGTGCCAGCAGTGCTTATCAGTCCGGAGATACGCAGTATTTT. The full variable domain, rest sourced from reference TRBV2 and TRBJ2-3, is EPEVTQTPSHQVTQMGQEVILRCVPISNHLYFYWYRQILGQKVEFLVSFYNNEISEKSEIFDDQFSVERPDGSNFTLKIRSTKLEDSAMYFCASSAYQSGDTQYFGPGTRLTVL.

About this clone itself: The sample holds other DNA sequences that translate to the same CDR3. The genes are TRBV7-3 and TRBJ1-1, with TRBD1 as a possible D gene (6 bases). From germline, CDR1 is SGHTA and CDR2 FQGTGA. With 5 bases removed from V and 1 base from J, the gap between germline ends came to 11 bases. The CDR3 covers 14 residues. The CDR3: CASSPGAGNTEAFF. The CDR3 region has the DNA TGTGCCAGCAGCCCAGGGGCGGGGAACACTGAAGCTTTCTTT.

The V gene is TRBV28, the J gene TRBJ1-2; TRBD1 matches 10 bases. Germline V gives CDR1 MDHEN, CDR2 SYDVKM. This CDR3 region has 14 residues. V shed 6 bases, J shed 4 bases, and the junction held 5 bases outside the gene matches. CDR3 sequence reads: CASSTGQGTYGYTF. CDR3 nucleotide sequence: TGTGCCAGCAGCACGGGACAGGGGACCTATGGCTACACCTTC.

The chain combines TRBV13 with TRBJ2-7; TRBD1 matches 7 bases. Trimming cost V 5 bases and J 2 bases; bases outside gene matches: 6. Germline CDR1 reads PRHDT; CDR2 reads FYEKMQ (reference sequence). CDR3 length: 14 amino acids. CDR3 amino acids: CASSPPGQTYEQYF. As DNA, the CDR3 is TGTGCCAGCAGCCCGCCGGGACAGACCTACGAGCAGTACTTC.

As to this clone: The same CDR3 is also encoded by other DNA sequences in this sample. The rearrangement links TRBV2 to TRBJ2-3, with unresolved D. The ends were cut back, 6 bases at V and 2 bases at J, with 6 bases in the middle. The CDR3 totals 12 residues. Germline V lookup: CDR1 SNHLY, CDR2 FYNNEI. The CDR3 DNA reads TGTGCCAGCAGCGTTTCCACAGATACGCAGTATTTT. Its translation is CASSVSTDTQYF.

The chain joins TRBV11-2 to TRBJ2-7; 8 positions match TRBD2. V lost 2 bases to trimming and J lost 3 bases; unmatched junction nucleotides: 18. Germline assignment: CDR1 SGHAT and CDR2 FQNNGV. This CDR3 is 19 amino acids long. DNA for the CDR3: TGTGCCAGCAGCTTAATAAGGAGTATATCTGGGACTAGGGACTACGAGCAGTACTTC. As protein: CASSLIRSISGTRDYEQYF.

This chain connects TRBV28 to TRBJ1-1; a possible D gene is TRBD1 (5 bases). This CDR3 spans 13 amino acids. Per germline, CDR1 MDHEN and CDR2 SYDVKM. V lost 8 bases, J lost 4 bases, and 14 bases lay in between. The CDR3 region is CASALYQGTEAFF. For the CDR3, the DNA is TGTGCCAGCGCCCTTTATCAGGGCACTGAAGCTTTCTTT.

The gene calls are TRBV5-1 and TRBJ1-1; tentatively, D is TRBD1 (5 bases). V was shortened by 6 bases and J by 2 bases, with 14 bases between the two germline ends. Germline loops: CDR1 SGHRS, CDR2 YFSETQ. This CDR3 spans 14 amino acids. The DNA for the CDR3 is TGCGCCAGCACCGCCTTAGACAGCAACACTGAAGCTTTCTTT. Translation: CASTALDSNTEAFF.

J is TRBJ2-7 and V is TRBV11-3; 7 positions agree with TRBD2. This CDR3 comprises 17 residues. CDR1 SGHNT and CDR2 YENEEA come from the germline V gene. The trim removed 2 bases at V and 1 base at J, leaving 11 bases unmatched. This CDR3 reads CASSLNGGYPFSYEQYF. Written as DNA, the CDR3 is TGTGCCAGCAGCTTAAACGGGGGGTATCCCTTTTCCTACGAGCAGTACTTC.

V usage is TRBV7-9 and J usage is TRBJ2-5, with TRBD2 matching 10 bases. The junction had 10 bases not matched to a gene; V was cut back by 10 bases and J by 5 bases. CDR3 length: 14 amino acids. Germline V gene data show CDR1 as SEHNR and CDR2 as FQNEAQ (reference sequence). For the CDR3, the DNA is TGTGCCATCCCCGGGGTTAGCGGGAGGGAGACCCAGTACTTC. It specifies CAIPGVSGRETQYF.

V gene TRBV30 combines with J gene TRBJ2-7, with TRBD2 matching over 9 bases. The trim removed 2 bases at V and 7 bases at J, leaving 6 bases unmatched. Germline V gives CDR1 GTSNPN, CDR2 SVGIG (reference sequence). The CDR3 consists of 13 residues. Here the CDR3 reads CAWSLAGLGEQYF. The CDR3 DNA is TGTGCCTGGAGTCTAGCGGGATTGGGTGAGCAGTACTTC.

The genes are TRBV30 and TRBJ1-5, with a tentative D call TRBD1 (5 bases). Germline CDR1 reads GTSNPN; CDR2 reads SVGIG (reference sequence). The CDR3 has 13 amino acids. V gave up 0 bases and J gave up 7 bases, with 10 bases separating them. CDR3 nucleotides: TGTGCCTGGAGTGTAAGGGGAGTACAGCCCCAGCATTTT. Translating gives CAWSVRGVQPQHF. Full variable domain (missing parts from reference TRBV30 and TRBJ1-5): SQTIHQWPATLVQPVGSPLSLECTVEGTSNPNLYWYRQAAGRGLQLLFYSVGIGQISSEVPQNLSASRPQDRQFILSSKKLLLSDSGFYLCAWSVRGVQPQHFGDGTRLSIL.

The CDR3 DNA is TGTGCCAGCAGTTCAATAGGGAGATGGGAGGGCTACACCTTC. Its translation: CASSSIGRWEGYTF. V is TRBV7-2 and J is TRBJ1-2; D not certain. The CDR3 runs to 14 residues. Trimming shortened V by 6 bases and J by 8 bases, and 19 bases separated the two germline ends. Looked up from germline, CDR1 is SGHTA and CDR2 is FQGNSA.

This sequence joins TRBV6-1 and TRBJ1-1; 12 positions match TRBD1. J was trimmed by 11 bases and V by 7 bases; bases with no gene match: 14. The CDR3 has 15 residues. Germline CDR1 is MNHNS and CDR2 is SASEGT. CDR3 sequence (DNA): TGTGCCAGCACCTACTTCTCGGGACAGGGGGCGCGGGCTTTCTTT. Protein product: CASTYFSGQGARAFF.

The J gene is TRBJ1-1, the V gene TRBV25-1; D unclear. Germline CDR1 MGHDK, CDR2 SYGVNS. CDR3 length: 15 amino acids. The V end was cut by 3 bases, the J end by 5 bases, with 16 bases between. This CDR3 reads CASSDPGVGETEAFF. The DNA for the CDR3 is TGTGCCAGCAGTGACCCTGGGGTCGGGGAAACTGAAGCTTTCTTT.

The sample holds a few counts of this clone. The chain recombines TRBV28 with TRBJ1-5, with 9 bases identical to TRBD1. V lost 4 bases and J lost 2; bases outside the gene matches: 3. Germline values: CDR1 MDHEN, CDR2 SYDVKM. This CDR3 is 15 amino acids long. CDR3 amino acids: CASSWDRDGNQPQHF. Here the CDR3 DNA reads TGTGCCAGCAGTTGGGACAGGGACGGCAATCAGCCCCAGCATTTT.

Of note for this clone: This specimen includes other DNA sequences encoding the same CDR3. The genes are TRBV27 and TRBJ2-7; TRBD1 agrees at 9 bases. Germline CDR1 is MNHEY and CDR2 is SMNVEV (reference sequence). Trimming removed 0 bases from V and 1 base from J; junction bases left unmatched: 1. The CDR3 loop spans 15 amino acids. The CDR3, as DNA: TGTGCCAGCAGTTTATCCGGGACAGGGTCCTACGAGCAGTACTTC. It codes for CASSLSGTGSYEQYF.

V gene TRBV6-4 combines with J gene TRBJ2-7; D is unclear. The length of the CDR3 is 16 residues. The V gene lost 7 bases and the J gene lost 2 bases, with 21 bases spanning the gap. Germline CDR1 reads MRHNA; CDR2 reads SNTAGT. This CDR3 is CASKRFLQRLPYEQYF. For the CDR3, the DNA is TGTGCCAGCAAACGGTTTCTACAACGACTCCCCTACGAGCAGTACTTC.

The chain links TRBV5-1 to TRBJ1-1; no definite D call. The germline V and J ends were trimmed by 7 bases and 4 bases, with 14 bases remaining between them. This CDR3 contains 13 residues. The germline CDR1 and CDR2 sequences are SGHRS and YFSETQ. The CDR3 DNA reads as TGCGCCAGCGGGCGTGGGGTGAGCACTGAAGCTTTCTTT. Residues: CASGRGVSTEAFF.